This TCR beta chain derives from a study of patients and donors after allogeneic stem cell transplantation. TCRdb re-called the RT-PCR reads through MiXCR, storing one row per CDR3 protein. The repertoire holds approximately 170,000 distinct CDR3 sequences, with 24% as singletons. This CDR3 spans 13 amino acids. Germline lookup yields CDR1 KGHDR and CDR2 SFDVKD. The V end was cut by 3 bases, the J end by 5 bases, with 9 bases between. The TCR sequence derives from a human donor who was either an allogeneic HSCT recipient or a stem cell or donor lymphocyte infusion donor (not recorded which). It is not recorded whose cells these are; they may come from a transplant donor. The gene calls are TRBV24-1 and TRBJ2-5; D gene uncertain. What was sequenced was blood, either unsorted or a sorted T cell fraction (not recorded which). CDR3 protein: CATSDPGWETQYF. The CDR3 DNA sequence: TGTGCCACCAGTGATCCCGGATGGGAGACCCAGTACTTC.